This TCR beta chain is from a study of cytomegalovirus exposure and HLA in healthy donors. Study results and limitations: Donor immune exposure was known only as CMV serostatus. As a later analysis revealed, the rate of TCR association differed by HLA locus, with DRB1 most and HLA-C fewest. A highly shared variant cluster was judged a likely technical artifact.

The PCR made use of 60 Vbeta and 13 Jbeta primers. Only in-frame clones appear in the TCRdb table, and some are missing; sequencing was by immunoSEQ multiplex PCR. Among around 200,000 clones listed, 75% to 85% were seen once. CDR1 SGHRS and CDR2 YFSETQ come from the germline V gene. The CDR3 totals 16 residues. V gave up 0 bases and J gave up 5 bases; unmatched junction bases: 7. With regard to this clone: Its target is not known.

This TCR was sampled from a woman aged 55-70 years in good health and CMV-seropositive. Specimen: PBMCs. The rearrangement links TRBV5-1 to TRBJ2-3; the match to TRBD2 covers 9 bases. As DNA, the CDR3 is TGCGCCAGCAGCTTGGCCTTAGCGGGAGCGGTAGATACGCAGTATTTT. Translation: CASSLALAGAVDTQYF.